These 27 T cell receptor beta chains originate from one sample sequenced in a study of response to subunit inactivated influenza vaccine (dated by TCRdb to between 2017 and 2018). The method was RT-PCR. The reads were generated on an Illumina HiSeq 2500. Using fastp trimming at Q25 and MiXCR clonotype assembly, TCRdb reanalyzed the public sequencing data and kept in-frame beta chains. CDR3 protein duplicates are merged, each entry listing the most common genes and DNA. The sample records under 950,000 distinct CDR3 sequences, approximately 22% of which are singletons. The top ten hold 10% of the sample. This specimen consisted of PBMCs from blood, obtained 5 days after vaccination. The receptor set was obtained from a man in his forties or fifties who received an inactivated influenza vaccine. Donor details come from another sample of the same person, matched by shared clones.

The CDR3: CASSTGLGDIQYF. The CDR3 DNA sequence: TGTGCCAGCAGCACAGGGCTCGGCGACATTCAGTACTTC. The V call is TRBV7-9, the J call TRBJ2-4, with D tentatively TRBD1 (6 bases). The CDR3 covers 13 residues. V was clipped by 5 bases and J by 8 bases, with 13 bases between them. From germline, CDR1 is SEHNR and CDR2 FQNEAQ (reference sequence).

The rearrangement uses TRBV24-1 and TRBJ2-5; possibly TRBD1 for D (6 bases). V lost 7 bases, J lost 5 bases, and 13 bases lay in between. Germline V gene lookup returns CDR1 KGHDR and CDR2 SFDVKD. This CDR3 region has 13 residues. Here the CDR3 reads CATSRGSWETQYF. In DNA, the CDR3 is TGTGCCACCAGCAGGGGTTCGTGGGAGACCCAGTACTTC.

This clonotype has more than one count but fewer than ten. This chain links TRBV7-6 with TRBJ2-7; possibly TRBD2 for D (6 bases). V lost 6 bases and J lost 6, with 15 bases in between. The CDR3 totals 13 residues. Looked up from germline, CDR1 is SGHVS and CDR2 is FNYEAQ. CDR3 sequence reads: CASSYGTGVEQYF. DNA of the CDR3: TGTGCCAGCAGTTATGGGACGGGGGTCGAGCAGTACTTC.

The CDR3 protein is CSVADGGEQYF. Written as DNA, the CDR3 is TGCAGCGTGGCTGATGGTGGGGAGCAGTACTTC. This chain connects TRBV29-1 to TRBJ2-7; D is uncertain. V gave up 6 bases and J gave up 7 bases, with 13 bases separating them. Per the germline V gene, CDR1 is SQVTM and CDR2 is ANQGSEA. The CDR3 contains 11 residues.

This chain connects TRBV5-1 to TRBJ2-3; D gene ambiguous. Trimming removed 5 bases from V and 1 base from J, with 14 bases in between. From germline, CDR1 is SGHRS and CDR2 YFSETQ. The CDR3 consists of 15 residues. The CDR3 region has the DNA TGCGCCAGCAGTCCTGACGTTACTGGCACAGATACGCAGTATTTT. Encoded protein: CASSPDVTGTDTQYF.

The rearrangement uses TRBV12-5 and TRBJ1-5, with TRBD1 as a possible D gene (6 bases). V was shortened by 6 bases and J by 4 bases, with 10 bases between the two germline ends. The length of the CDR3 is 13 residues. CDR1 and CDR2 from the germline V gene are LGHNT and FRNRAP. CDR3 in DNA: TGTGCTAGTGGCACAGGGATTAATCAGCCCCAGCATTTT. Its protein is CASGTGINQPQHF.

This clonotype has only a few counts. The chain carries TRBV29-1 and TRBJ2-1; 8 nucleotides line up with TRBD1. The CDR3 has 13 amino acids. Per the germline V gene, CDR1 is SQVTM and CDR2 is ANQGSEA. Unmatched junction bases numbered 5, after V lost 3 bases and J lost 7 bases. The CDR3 nucleotides are TGCAGCGTTGATGGACAGGGTGGTAATGAGCAGTTCTTC. It specifies CSVDGQGGNEQFF.

This CDR3 reads CASKGGRATEAFF. CDR3 nucleotide sequence: TGTGCCAGCAAGGGGGGCAGGGCCACTGAAGCTTTCTTT. The gene calls are TRBV7-9 and TRBJ1-1; TRBD1 is a possible D gene (6 bases). CDR3 size: 13 residues. Trimming pared 7 bases from V and 4 bases from J, leaving 13 bases between. Germline V lookup: CDR1 SEHNR, CDR2 FQNEAQ (reference sequence).

This clonotype was counted between two and nine times. The gene calls are TRBV28 and TRBJ2-3; D gene ambiguous. Germline CDR1 reads MDHEN; CDR2 reads SYDVKM. V gave up 2 bases and J gave up 6 bases, with 9 bases separating them. The CDR3 is 13 amino acids. The CDR3 spells CASSLPNTDTQYF. Written as DNA, the CDR3 is TGTGCCAGCAGTTTACCAAATACCGATACGCAGTATTTT.

The V and J genes are TRBV7-8 and TRBJ2-1, with a weak D call TRBD2 (6 bases). This CDR3 comprises 18 residues. Germline values: CDR1 SGHVS, CDR2 FQNEAQ. V was shortened by 4 bases and J by 0 bases, with 19 bases between the two germline ends. The CDR3 here is CASSSRILAFSSYNEQFF. CDR3 nucleotides: TGTGCCAGCAGCTCGAGAATTCTAGCGTTTAGCTCCTACAATGAGCAGTTCTTC.

This clonotype was observed a handful of times. In DNA form, the CDR3 reads TGCAGTGCTAGTAAAGTAGACAGGGGGCAAGGCTACACCTTC. This gives the protein CSASKVDRGQGYTF. The V gene is TRBV20-1, the J gene TRBJ1-2; TRBD1 matches at 10 bases. Germline assignment: CDR1 DFQATT and CDR2 SNEGSKA (reference sequence). The CDR3 extends over 14 amino acids. J was trimmed by 8 bases and V by 3 bases; bases with no gene match: 9.

The rearrangement links TRBV6-1 to TRBJ2-5; 8 positions match TRBD2. Germline V gene lookup returns CDR1 MNHNS and CDR2 SASEGT. CDR3 length: 14 amino acids. The junction had 8 bases not matched to a gene; V was cut back by 6 bases and J by 5 bases. This CDR3 reads CASSLRTSWETQYF. The CDR3 DNA sequence: TGTGCCAGCAGCCTTCGGACTAGCTGGGAGACCCAGTACTTC.

This clonotype occurred a few times. The V and J genes are TRBV6-1 and TRBJ2-3; TRBD2 matches at 9 bases. CDR3 length: 17 amino acids. V shed 3 bases, J shed 0 bases, and the junction held 7 bases outside the gene matches. The germline gives CDR1 MNHNS, CDR2 SASEGT. DNA of the CDR3: TGTGCCAGCAGTGAGCAAGGACTAGCGAAAAGCACAGATACGCAGTATTTT. Protein sequence: CASSEQGLAKSTDTQYF.

The chain uses TRBV10-3 and TRBJ2-6; 7 bases line up with TRBD1. V was clipped by 3 bases and J by 0 bases; unmatched bases: 8. Germline CDR1 and CDR2: ENHRY and SYGVKD. The CDR3 spans 18 residues. In nucleotides, the CDR3 is TGTGCCATCAGTGAACCGACAGGGCTGAGCTCTGGGGCCAACGTCCTGACTTTC. This translates into CAISEPTGLSSGANVLTF.

J is TRBJ2-2 and V is TRBV28; 7 bases fit TRBD1. The CDR3 runs to 18 residues. The germline V gene has CDR1 MDHEN and CDR2 SYDVKM. The V and J ends lost 5 bases and 3 bases, in that order; junction bases with no gene match: 15. The CDR3 loop reads CASSPRTGGLFYTGELFF. CDR3 DNA: TGTGCCAGCAGTCCCAGGACAGGCGGCCTCTTTTACACCGGGGAGCTGTTTTTT. Full variable domain (remainder filled in from reference TRBV28 and TRBJ2-2): DVKVTQSSRYLVKRTGEKVFLECVQDMDHENMFWYRQDPGLGLRLIYFSYDVKMKEKGDIPEGYSVSREKKERFSLILESASTNQTSMYLCASSPRTGGLFYTGELFFGEGSRLTVL.

This clonotype has just a few counts. The gene calls are TRBV20-1 and TRBJ2-2, with D possibly called TRBD1 or TRBD2 (5 bases each). The V end lost 5 bases, the J end lost 11 bases, and 9 bases lay between the germline ends. Germline CDR1 reads DFQATT; CDR2 reads SNEGSKA (reference sequence). This CDR3 has 10 amino acids. The CDR3: CSAYRDELFF. The CDR3 DNA is TGCAGTGCTTACCGGGACGAGCTGTTTTTT.

This clonotype was observed once. The rearrangement links TRBV11-2 to TRBJ2-3; TRBD2 matches at 11 bases. CDR3 length equals 21 residues. The V segment lost 5 bases and the J segment 3 bases; nucleotides outside the gene matches: 22. In germline, CDR1 is SGHAT, CDR2 FQNNGV. The DNA of the CDR3 is TGTGCCAGCAGCCCATTGGTGGGACTAGCGGTAGTGAGGCGCACTACAGATACGCAGTATTTT. This codes for CASSPLVGLAVVRRTTDTQYF.

This chain links TRBV7-2 with TRBJ2-2; D might be TRBD2 (5 bases). V gave up 5 bases and J gave up 3 bases, with 19 bases separating them. Germline CDR1 reads SGHTA; CDR2 reads FQGNSA. The CDR3 length is 17 residues. The DNA for the CDR3 is TGTGCCAGCAGCCCAATGACCCTAGCTCGGTACACCGGGGAGCTGTTTTTT. It codes for CASSPMTLARYTGELFF. Combining the CDR3 with reference TRBV7-2 and TRBJ2-2 gives the whole variable domain GAGVSQSPSNKVTEKGKDVELRCDPISGHTALYWYRQSLGQGLEFLIYFQGNSAPDKSGLPSDRFSAERTGGSVSTLTIQRTQQEDSAVYLCASSPMTLARYTGELFFGEGSRLTVL.

This clonotype has only a few counts. This rearrangement joins TRBV20-1 to TRBJ2-5; the D gene is possibly TRBD2 (5 bases). V was cut by 2 bases and J by 3 bases, with 16 bases left in between. CDR3 length equals 15 residues. Germline V lookup: CDR1 DFQATT, CDR2 SNEGSKA (reference sequence). The CDR3 coding sequence is TGCAGTGCTAGACGCCCCGGGAACAGTAAAGAGACCCAGTACTTC. Encoded protein: CSARRPGNSKETQYF.

The chain employs TRBV5-5 and TRBJ1-5; D is undetermined. Germline V gene sequence: CDR1 SGHKS, CDR2 YYEKEE (reference sequence). The V and J ends lost 0 bases and 1 base respectively, with 5 bases between them. The CDR3 contains 14 residues. Written as DNA, the CDR3 is TGTGCCAGCAGCTTGGTAAGGAGCAATCAGCCCCAGCATTTT. The encoded protein is CASSLVRSNQPQHF.

The CDR3 nucleotides are TGCAGTGCTAGTGTAGAAGGCTGGGTGAGCTCCTATAATTCACCCCTCCACTTT. It specifies CSASVEGWVSSYNSPLHF. This chain connects TRBV20-1 to TRBJ1-6, with unresolved D. V gave up 3 bases and J gave up 0 bases, with 18 bases separating them. There are 18 residues in the CDR3. Germline V gives CDR1 DFQATT, CDR2 SNEGSKA (reference sequence).

V and J are TRBV25-1 and TRBJ2-2, with 16 bases identical to TRBD2. The V gene's germline CDR1 is MGHDK and CDR2 SYGVNS. Germline trimming cut 4 bases from V and 2 bases from J; bases unmatched to any gene: 16. The CDR3 consists of 22 residues. The CDR3 region has the DNA TGTGCCAGCAGTGGTACCGGGACTAGCGGGGGGGCCGGTCCTTCCAACACCGGGGAGCTGTTTTTT. Translation gives CASSGTGTSGGAGPSNTGELFF.

This clonotype was counted between two and nine times. V gene TRBV6-1 combines with J gene TRBJ2-5, with D hard to call. Deletions cut 7 bases from V and 1 base from J, with 16 bases between. Germline V gene lookup returns CDR1 MNHNS and CDR2 SASEGT. The CDR3 is 15 amino acids. CDR3 region: CASNVPQVPQETQYF. CDR3 DNA sequence: TGTGCCAGCAATGTTCCTCAGGTCCCCCAAGAGACCCAGTACTTC.

This clonotype was recorded at least ten times. The rearrangement links TRBV12-3 or TRBV12-4 to TRBJ2-5; 7 bases align to TRBD1. The CDR3 loop spans 12 amino acids. J gave up 2 bases and V 8 bases, and 2 bases lay outside the gene matches. The CDR3 loop is CASGQAQETQYF. CDR3 nucleotide sequence: TGTGCCAGCGGACAGGCGCAAGAGACCCAGTACTTC.

There are many counts of this clonotype. This chain joins TRBV7-9 and TRBJ1-2; D is undetermined. The CDR3 totals 12 residues. With 0 bases removed from V and 14 bases from J, the gap between germline ends came to 13 bases. CDR1 SEHNR and CDR2 FQNEAQ come from the germline V gene (reference sequence). The CDR3 DNA sequence: TGTGCCAGCAGCTTAGCTAATTGGATCTGGACCTTC. Its protein is CASSLANWIWTF. Full variable domain (remainder filled in from reference TRBV7-9 and TRBJ1-2): DTGVSQNPRHKITKRGQNVTFRCDPISEHNRLYWYRQTLGQGPEFLTYFQNEAQLEKSRLLSDRFSAERPKGSFSTLEIQRTEQGDSAMYLCASSLANWIWTFGSGTRLTVV.

The J gene is TRBJ2-5, the V gene TRBV5-1; no reliable D call. Germline loops: CDR1 SGHRS, CDR2 YFSETQ. CDR3 size: 14 residues. Trimming took 2 bases from V and 4 from J, leaving 12 bases between them. The CDR3 coding sequence is TGCGCCAGCAGCTTTTATAGGGCAGGAGAGACCCAGTACTTC. Amino acid sequence: CASSFYRAGETQYF.

This clonotype has just a few counts. V gene TRBV9 combines with J gene TRBJ2-7; 8 positions match TRBD1. The CDR3 totals 16 residues. Trimming cost V 3 bases and J 4 bases; bases outside gene matches: 12. Germline V gene lookup returns CDR1 SGDLS and CDR2 YYNGEE. The CDR3: CASSADQRTGGYEQYF. The CDR3 coding sequence is TGTGCCAGCAGCGCGGACCAACGAACAGGGGGTTACGAGCAGTACTTC.